This TCR beta chain was identified in a study of post-analysis software for immune sequencing data. Overall study findings and caveats: When the samples were clustered directly with F measure, those that had been prepared in the same batch showed strong co-clustering. Among multiple sclerosis patients, normalized Chao1 diversity was significantly below that of controls. TRBV segments more frequent in patients than in controls numbered five and included TRBV5-6, TRBV5-1 and TRBV20-1.

V was shortened by 7 bases and J by 1 base, with 13 bases between the two germline ends. The CDR3 is 14 residues long. Per the germline V gene, CDR1 is MNHEY and CDR2 is SVGAGI. Unique molecular identifiers were built into the TCR beta cDNA libraries. TCRdb passed the PCR reads through MiXCR, listing each CDR3 protein once. This sample yields roughly 620,000 distinct CDR3 sequences, of which roughly 47% are seen a single time; 1.5% to 2% belongs to the top ten. This clonotype occurred a few times. Its antigen is not identified. This chain joins TRBV6-5 and TRBJ1-1; D not certain. What was sequenced was blood. The clonotype comes from a girl under 18 with multiple sclerosis. CDR3 loop: CASTPVAPNTEAFF. The CDR3 DNA is TGTGCCAGCACCCCGGTAGCCCCGAACACTGAAGCTTTCTTT.